The clone carrying this T cell receptor (beta chain) has just a few counts. What it recognizes is unknown. The Oncomine TCR Beta short-read assay generated sequence data from the DNA of cultured CD4+ T cells. DNA came from CD4+ T cells after culture. MiXCR, run by TCRdb on the PCR reads, gives a single entry per CDR3 protein. The data contain some 15,000 distinct CDR3 sequences, just over 20% of them seen just once; the ten biggest clones take up around 12%. The data stem from a study of vaccination and CD4 T cells after COVID-19. Broader study findings: Data came from relatively few convalescent patients and lacked early post-infection timepoints.

Documented treatment: approximately nine-day PBMC culture with coronavirus spike peptide pools or control peptides (ViraFEST assay). Sample: CD4+ T cells from blood, cultured in vitro, taken before SARS-CoV-2 vaccination. This clonotype was obtained from a human donor who received a COVID-19 vaccine.

The CDR3 reads CASSLVEDTQYF. In DNA, the CDR3 is TGCGCCAGCAGCTTGGTGGAAGATACGCAGTATTTT. The V call is TRBV5-1, the J call TRBJ2-3; D not certain. The V and J ends lost 0 bases and 5 bases respectively, with 4 bases between them. Germline CDR1 reads SGHRS; CDR2 reads YFSETQ. The CDR3 runs to 12 residues. The complete variable domain, with remaining parts taken from reference TRBV5-1 and TRBJ2-3, reads KAGVTQTPRYLIKTRGQQVTLSCSPISGHRSVSWYQQTPGQGLQFLFEYFSETQRNKGNFPGRFSGRQFSNSRSEMNVSTLELGDSALYLCASSLVEDTQYFGPGTRLTVL.